This T cell receptor beta chain was profiled in a study of T cell responses to AZD1222 COVID-19 vaccine. Background on the study: Second-dose recipients at about 4 or about 12 weeks were treated as one pooled group.

Notes on this clone: What it binds is unknown.

Per germline, CDR1 SNHLY and CDR2 FYNNEI. The V gene lost 3 bases and the J gene lost 5 bases, with 10 bases spanning the gap. The CDR3 contains 14 residues. Overall study results and limits: Spike was spanned by vaccine-associated CD4 TCRs, which were dominant at 160-218 and 743-854. Donors, mostly white British, included more females; clonal diversity was possibly underestimated. Seropositive AZD1222 recipients at baseline numbered only 6 or 7.

The table came from immunoSEQ multiplex PCR; TCRdb's copy has only in-frame clones and leaves some out. The data contain roughly 120,000 clones, roughly 87% of them singletons. The rearrangement links TRBV2 to TRBJ1-4; no reliable D call. The specimen was peripheral blood, collected on day 0 of AZD1222 vaccination. This sequence originates from an adult in good health. The CDR3: CASSDRTDNEKLFF. CDR3 bases: TGTGCCAGCAGTGATCGGACGGACAATGAAAAACTGTTTTTT.